A selection of T cell receptor beta chains follows, all from one sample in a study of radiotherapy plus CTLA-4 blockade in lung cancer. Assay used: immunoSEQ multiplex PCR; TCRdb lists only in-frame clones, some missing. The sample carries tens of thousands of clones, approximately 90% recorded once. Sequencing used peripheral blood, obtained from a patient treated with radiotherapy plus ipilimumab. Receptor source: a human donor with non-small cell lung cancer whose response to radiotherapy plus ipilimumab could not be evaluated. Both conserved end residues are part of each CDR3. Fields, in order: V gene, J gene, D gene, clone size, CDR3 protein, CDR3 DNA. The D gene is left open where the match is weak. Clone size is not always given. Where it is, it says once, few, many or a class for expanded clones.

TRBV6-5	TRBJ2-5	NA	NA	CASLPARGGQETQYF	TGTGCCAGCCTTCCAGCTCGAGGGGGCCAAGAGACCCAGTACTTC
TRBV4-3	TRBJ2-5	TRBD2	few	CASSQERTSGLGAQYF	TGCGCCAGCAGCCAAGAGAGAACTAGCGGTCTGGGGGCCCAGTACTTC
TRBV6-5	TRBJ1-3	NA	NA	CASREDPTGNTIYF	TGTGCCAGCAGGGAGGACCCAACGGGAAACACCATATATTTT
TRBV28	TRBJ1-6	NA	NA	CASTRAGVGSPLHF	TGTGCCAGCACCCGGGCAGGGGTGGGTTCACCCCTCCACTTT
TRBV11-2	TRBJ2-5	NA	NA	CASSQDRGMGDQETQYF	TGCGCCAGCAGCCAAGACCGGGGGATGGGGGACCAAGAGACCCAGTACTTC
TRBV5-1	TRBJ2-3	TRBD2	NA	CASSSRTSGVTDTQYF	TGCGCCAGCAGCTCCAGGACTAGCGGGGTCACAGATACACAGTATTTT
TRBV5-8	TRBJ1-5	TRBD1	NA	CASSLSGVAGGRQPQHF	TGTGCCAGCAGCTTAAGTGGGGTAGCAGGGGGTCGTCAGCCCCAGCATTTT
TRBV4-1	TRBJ2-5	NA	NA	CASSQGPVETQYF	TGCGCCAGCAGCCAAGGCCCAGTGGAGACCCAGTACTTC
TRBV6-1	TRBJ1-2	NA	NA	CASSEAQVYGYTF	TGTGCCAGCAGTGAAGCGCAGGTCTATGGCTACACCTTC
TRBV21-1	TRBJ2-5	NA	NA	CASSKAVAGRPGETQYF	TGTGCCAGCAGCAAAGCGGTTGCGGGACGGCCCGGGGAGACCCAGTACTTC
TRBV18	TRBJ1-3	TRBD1	NA	CASSPGQGLRSNSGNTIYF	TGTGCCAGCTCACCCGGACAGGGCCTCAGGAGTAACTCTGGAAACACCATATATTTT
TRBV4-1	TRBJ1-2	TRBD1	NA	CASSQGTGNYGYTF	TGCGCCAGCAGCCAAGGGACAGGGAACTATGGCTACACCTTC
TRBV7-2	TRBJ2-5	NA	NA	CASSILGTQYF	TGTGCCAGCAGCATCCTTGGCACCCAGTACTTC
TRBV11-2	TRBJ1-4	TRBD1	NA	CASSLTGRNEKLFF	TGTGCCAGCAGCCTGACAGGGCGAAATGAAAAACTGTTTTTT
TRBV5-1	TRBJ2-1	TRBD2	NA	CASRGSGENEQFF	TGCGCCAGCAGAGGTAGCGGGGAAAATGAGCAGTTCTTC
TRBV9	TRBJ1-2	NA	once	CASSDPVYGYTF	TGTGCCAGCAGCGATCCGGTCTATGGCTACACCTTC
TRBV2	TRBJ2-5	TRBD2	NA	CASSEWGGTETQYF	TGTGCCAGCAGTGAGTGGGGGGGGACCGAGACCCAGTACTTC
TRBV7-6	TRBJ1-1	NA	few	CASSLLGDLDTEAFF	TGTGCCAGCAGCTTGTTAGGGGACTTGGACACTGAAGCTTTCTTT
TRBV13	TRBJ2-1	TRBD1	NA	CASSPIRKQGAWNEQFF	TGTGCCAGCAGCCCCATTCGAAAGCAGGGGGCCTGGAATGAGCAGTTCTTC
TRBV6-1	TRBJ1-5	TRBD1	NA	CASSDDRVGQPQHF	TGTGCCAGCAGTGACGACAGGGTTGGACAGCCCCAGCATTTT
TRBV7-2	TRBJ2-7	TRBD2	NA	CASSPGLAGASPYEQYF	TGTGCCAGCAGCCCAGGACTAGCGGGAGCTTCACCCTACGAGCAGTACTTC
TRBV6-5	TRBJ1-2	NA	NA	CASSYVSGGNYGYTF	TGTGCCAGCAGTTACGTATCGGGGGGGAACTATGGCTACACCTTC
TRBV9	TRBJ2-3	NA	NA	CASSPVPGDPSTDTQYF	TGTGCCAGCAGCCCTGTACCGGGGGACCCCAGCACAGATACGCAGTATTTT
TRBV7-9	TRBJ1-6	TRBD1	NA	CASSKDRANNSPLHF	TGTGCCAGCAGTAAAGACAGGGCGAATAATTCACCCCTCCACTTT
TRBV4-1	TRBJ1-4	NA	NA	CASSHPAKTTNEKLFF	TGCGCCAGCAGCCATCCCGCTAAAACGACTAATGAAAAACTGTTTTTT
TRBV11-2	TRBJ1-2	NA	NA	CASSSTALYGYTF	TGTGCCAGCAGCTCGACAGCCCTCTATGGCTACACCTTC
TRBV4-3	TRBJ1-5	NA	NA	CASSQGVYQPQHF	TGCGCCAGCAGCCAAGGAGTTTATCAGCCCCAGCATTTT